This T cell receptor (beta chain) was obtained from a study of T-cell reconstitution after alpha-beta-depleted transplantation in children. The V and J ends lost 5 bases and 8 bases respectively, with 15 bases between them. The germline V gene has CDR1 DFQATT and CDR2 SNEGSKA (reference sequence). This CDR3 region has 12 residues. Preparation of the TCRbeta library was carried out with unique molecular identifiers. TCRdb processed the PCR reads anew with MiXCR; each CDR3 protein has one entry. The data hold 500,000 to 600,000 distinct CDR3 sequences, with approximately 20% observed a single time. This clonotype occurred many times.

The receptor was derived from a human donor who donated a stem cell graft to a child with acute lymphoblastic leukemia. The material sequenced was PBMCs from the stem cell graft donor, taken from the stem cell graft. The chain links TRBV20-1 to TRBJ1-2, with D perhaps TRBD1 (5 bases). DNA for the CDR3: TGCAGTGCTTTAAGGCAGGGTGCGGGCTACACCTTC. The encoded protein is CSALRQGAGYTF.